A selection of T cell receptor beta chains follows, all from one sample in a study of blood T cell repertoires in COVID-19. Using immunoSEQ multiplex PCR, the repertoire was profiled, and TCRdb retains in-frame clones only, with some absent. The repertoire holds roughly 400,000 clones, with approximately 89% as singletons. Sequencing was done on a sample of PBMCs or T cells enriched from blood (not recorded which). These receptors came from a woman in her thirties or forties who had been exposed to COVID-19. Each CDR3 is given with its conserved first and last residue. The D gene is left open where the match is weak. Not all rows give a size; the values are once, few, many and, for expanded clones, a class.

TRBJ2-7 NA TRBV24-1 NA CATSDLRGEQYF TGTGCCACCAGTGATTTACGGGGAGAACAGTACTTC
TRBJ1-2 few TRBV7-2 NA CASSLLTNGAGYTF TGTGCCAGCAGCTTACTCACTAATGGGGCTGGCTACACCTTC
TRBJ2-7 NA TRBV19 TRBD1 CASSPVWDRDTYEQYF TGTGCCAGTAGTCCGGTATGGGACAGGGATACCTACGAGCAGTACTTC
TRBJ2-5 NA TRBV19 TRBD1 CASSRDRGLQETQYF TGTGCCAGTAGTCGGGACAGGGGACTACAAGAGACCCAGTACTTC
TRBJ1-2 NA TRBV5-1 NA CASSQAGDYGYTF TGCGCCAGCAGTCAAGCGGGAGACTATGGCTACACCTTC
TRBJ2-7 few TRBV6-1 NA CASSEVRGSSSYEQYF TGTGCCAGCAGTGAAGTAAGAGGGAGCAGCTCCTACGAGCAGTACTTC
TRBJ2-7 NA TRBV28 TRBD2 CASSLSGLSYEQYF TGTGCCAGCAGTTTATCGGGACTATCGTACGAGCAGTACTTC
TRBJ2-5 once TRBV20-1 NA CSASPILGNQETQYF TGCAGTGCTAGTCCTATACTAGGAAACCAAGAGACCCAGTACTTC
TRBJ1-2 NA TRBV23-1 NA CASSPTGTPSQENYGYTF TGCGCCAGCAGCCCCACCGGGACTCCCTCGCAGGAGAACTATGGCTACACCTTC
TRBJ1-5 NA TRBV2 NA CASSVDRMQPQHF TGTGCCAGCAGTGTAGACAGAATGCAGCCCCAGCATTTT
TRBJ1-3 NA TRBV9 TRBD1 CASSDGTDSGNTIYF TGTGCCAGCAGCGATGGGACAGACTCTGGAAACACCATATATTTT
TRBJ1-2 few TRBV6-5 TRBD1 CASSSGTGSYGYTF TGTGCCAGCAGTTCCGGGACAGGCAGCTATGGCTACACCTTC
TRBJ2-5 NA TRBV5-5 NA CASSLPGGQETQYF TGTGCCAGCAGCTTGCCTGGAGGGCAAGAGACCCAGTACTTC
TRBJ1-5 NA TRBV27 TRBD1 CASSPRTGDQPQHF TGTGCCAGCAGTCCACGGACAGGGGATCAGCCCCAGCATTTT
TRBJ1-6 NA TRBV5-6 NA CASSLPGAYNSPLHF TGTGCCAGCAGCCTACCGGGGGCCTATAATTCACCCCTCCACTTT
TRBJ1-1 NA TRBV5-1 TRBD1 CASSFRWGTGSSEAFF TGCGCCAGCAGCTTCCGTTGGGGGACAGGGTCTTCTGAAGCTTTCTTT
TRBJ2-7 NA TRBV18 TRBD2 CASSLSGRAEQYF TGTGCCAGCTCACTAAGCGGGAGGGCCGAGCAGTACTTC
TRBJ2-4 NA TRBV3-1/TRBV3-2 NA CASSQAGTSRGAKNIQYF TGTGCCAGCAGCCAAGCCGGGACTTCCCGCGGGGCCAAAAACATTCAGTACTTC
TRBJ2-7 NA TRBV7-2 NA CASSLGPEQYF TGTGCCAGCAGCTTAGGGCCGGAGCAGTACTTC
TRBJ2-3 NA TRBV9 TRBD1 CASSVEAGGADTQYF TGTGCCAGCAGCGTAGAGGCAGGGGGCGCCGATACGCAGTATTTT
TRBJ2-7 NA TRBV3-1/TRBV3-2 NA CASSQVAGRGEQYF TGTGCCAGCAGCCAAGTTGCGGGGCGTGGGGAGCAGTACTTC
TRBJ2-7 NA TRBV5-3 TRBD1 CARSLGQGWTYEQYF TGTGCCAGAAGCTTAGGACAGGGCTGGACCTACGAGCAGTACTTC
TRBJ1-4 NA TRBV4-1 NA CASSQPPDRLTNEKLFF TGCGCCAGCAGCCAACCCCCAGACAGGTTAACTAATGAAAAACTGTTTTTT
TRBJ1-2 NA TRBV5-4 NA CASSLRGIYGYTF TGTGCCAGCAGCTTGCGGGGAATCTATGGCTACACCTTC
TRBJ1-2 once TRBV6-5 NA CASRSVDGNYGYTF TGTGCCAGCAGATCCGTCGACGGGAACTATGGCTACACCTTC
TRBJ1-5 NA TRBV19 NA CASIEGGTWDQPQHF TGTGCCAGTATTGAGGGGGGGACCTGGGATCAGCCCCAGCATTTT
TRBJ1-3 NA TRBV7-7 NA CASSPLGLSDSGNTIYF TGTGCTAGCAGTCCCTTGGGACTCTCAGACTCTGGAAACACCATATATTTT
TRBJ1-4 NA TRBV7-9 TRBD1 CASSLRTGENEKLFF TGTGCCAGCAGCTTGAGAACAGGGGAGAATGAAAAACTGTTTTTT
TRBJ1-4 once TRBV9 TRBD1 CASSVAWDRDEKLFF TGTGCCAGCAGCGTAGCTTGGGACAGGGACGAAAAACTGTTTTTT
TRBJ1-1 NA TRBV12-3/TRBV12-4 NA CASSDSLNTEAFF TGTGCCAGCAGCGACAGTCTGAACACTGAAGCTTTCTTT
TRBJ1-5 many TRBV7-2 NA CASSLVSGFGNQPQHF TGTGCCAGCAGCTTAGTTTCGGGGTTTGGCAATCAGCCCCAGCATTTT
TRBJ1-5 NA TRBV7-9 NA CASSFTDNQPQHF TGTGCCAGCAGCTTCACAGACAATCAGCCCCAGCATTTT
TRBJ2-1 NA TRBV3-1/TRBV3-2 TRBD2 CASSPRGLANPGYNEQFF TGTGCCAGCAGCCCCCGGGGACTAGCGAATCCAGGCTACAATGAGCAGTTCTTC
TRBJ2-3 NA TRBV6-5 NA CASSYSDLLAGNTQYF TGTGCCAGCAGTTACTCGGATTTACTTGCGGGAAATACGCAGTATTTT
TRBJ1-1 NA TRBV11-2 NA CASSSWDGGDTEAFF TGTGCCAGCAGCTCCTGGGACGGGGGGGACACTGAAGCTTTCTTT
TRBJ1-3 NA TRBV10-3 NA CAIRELSSGNTIYF TGTGCCATCAGGGAACTAAGCTCTGGAAACACCATATATTTT
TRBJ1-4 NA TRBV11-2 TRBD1 CASSITSTGAGEKLFF TGTGCCAGCAGTATAACCTCGACAGGGGCGGGAGAAAAACTGTTTTTT
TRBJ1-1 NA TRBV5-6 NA CASSLTQGGGMNTEAFF TGTGCCAGCAGCTTGACACAGGGCGGAGGTATGAACACTGAAGCTTTCTTT
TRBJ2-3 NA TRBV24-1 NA CATSRGASTDTQYF TGTGCCACGAGTCGGGGGGCCAGCACAGATACGCAGTATTTT
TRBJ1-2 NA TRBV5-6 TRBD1 CASSLADREIQGYTF TGTGCCAGCAGCTTGGCGGACAGGGAGATACAAGGCTACACCTTC
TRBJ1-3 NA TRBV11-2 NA CASSLAGPGNTIYF TGTGCCAGCAGCTTAGCTGGGCCTGGAAACACCATATATTTT
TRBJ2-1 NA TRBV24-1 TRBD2 CATSDSGLAGGPGNEQFF TGTGCCACCAGTGACTCGGGACTAGCGGGGGGGCCGGGTAATGAGCAGTTCTTC
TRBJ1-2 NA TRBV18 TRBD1 CASSLYPGTGSRGYTF TGTGCCAGCTCACTCTACCCCGGGACAGGGTCTCGTGGCTACACCTTC
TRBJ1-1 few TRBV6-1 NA CASSEVVGGAKAFF TGTGCCAGCAGTGAAGTGGTCGGAGGGGCAAAAGCTTTCTTT
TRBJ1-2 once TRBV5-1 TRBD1 CASSSNRGSDGYTF TGCGCCAGCAGCTCCAACAGGGGTTCAGATGGCTACACCTTC
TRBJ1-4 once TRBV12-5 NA CASGFILNEKLFF TGTGCTAGTGGCTTTATTCTTAATGAAAAACTGTTTTTT
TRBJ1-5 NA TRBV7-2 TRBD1 CASTQRGRDTGPNQPQHF TGTGCCAGCACTCAGAGGGGGCGGGACACCGGGCCCAATCAGCCCCAGCATTTT
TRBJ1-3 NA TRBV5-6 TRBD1 CASSSGQGHTIYF TGTGCCAGCAGCTCCGGACAGGGGCACACCATATATTTT
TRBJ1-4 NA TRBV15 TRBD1 CATSRGGQGAEKLFF TGTGCCACCAGCAGAGGAGGACAGGGGGCTGAAAAACTGTTTTTT
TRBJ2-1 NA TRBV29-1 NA CSVPDIRDNEQFF TGCAGCGTCCCGGACATCCGCGACAATGAGCAGTTCTTC
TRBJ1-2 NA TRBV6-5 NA CASSGLAGYTF TGTGCCAGCAGCGGTCTAGCAGGCTACACCTTC
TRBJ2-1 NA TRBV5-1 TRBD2 CASSSTRGGAGSSYNEQFF TGCGCCAGCAGCTCGACTCGCGGGGGGGCGGGAAGCTCCTACAATGAGCAGTTCTTC
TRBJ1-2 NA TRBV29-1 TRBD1 CSGRQGGYGYTF TGCAGCGGGAGACAGGGTGGCTATGGCTACACCTTC
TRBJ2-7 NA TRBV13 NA CASSSGEVSYEQYF TGTGCCAGCAGCTCAGGGGAGGTCTCCTACGAGCAGTACTTC
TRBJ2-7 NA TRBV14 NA CATSGGKTYEQYF TGTGCCACCTCGGGCGGGAAGACCTACGAGCAGTACTTC
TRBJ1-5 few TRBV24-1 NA CATSDRGRDSNQPQHF TGTGCCACCAGTGACCGCGGACGGGATAGCAATCAGCCCCAGCATTTT
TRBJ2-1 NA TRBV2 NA CASLTGGRNEQFF TGTGCCAGCTTGACGGGGGGCAGGAATGAGCAGTTCTTC